The TCR beta chain described here comes from a study of blood T cells in healthy people across ages. Study-wide context: There was about one barcoded beta molecule captured by template switching per two T cells.

CDR1 SGDLS and CDR2 YYNGEE come from the germline V gene. The CDR3 loop spans 17 amino acids. Overall study results and limits: Donors of long life had a larger count of naive CD4+ cells and greater diversity than aged donors.

Collection of approximately 9.3 milliliters of peripheral blood was performed for each donor. The second PCR ran roughly 7 to 12 cycles with a sample-barcoded 5' primer and J-beta primers. TCRdb re-called the 5' RACE reads through MiXCR, storing one row per CDR3 protein. The table has about 900,000 distinct CDR3 sequences, 48% seen once; the top ten hold about an eighth. About this clonotype: Its target is unknown. An end of the junction does not agree with germline; a read error may underlie this.

The sequenced sample consisted of blood. The TCR was taken from a man under 40 in good health. The gene calls are TRBV9 and TRBJ2-3; 7 bases agree with TRBD1. CDR3 in DNA: TGTGCCGGCAGCCCGGCACCGGGACAGTCGACGAAGGATACGCAGTATTTT. Translated, it gives CAGSPAPGQSTKDTQYF.